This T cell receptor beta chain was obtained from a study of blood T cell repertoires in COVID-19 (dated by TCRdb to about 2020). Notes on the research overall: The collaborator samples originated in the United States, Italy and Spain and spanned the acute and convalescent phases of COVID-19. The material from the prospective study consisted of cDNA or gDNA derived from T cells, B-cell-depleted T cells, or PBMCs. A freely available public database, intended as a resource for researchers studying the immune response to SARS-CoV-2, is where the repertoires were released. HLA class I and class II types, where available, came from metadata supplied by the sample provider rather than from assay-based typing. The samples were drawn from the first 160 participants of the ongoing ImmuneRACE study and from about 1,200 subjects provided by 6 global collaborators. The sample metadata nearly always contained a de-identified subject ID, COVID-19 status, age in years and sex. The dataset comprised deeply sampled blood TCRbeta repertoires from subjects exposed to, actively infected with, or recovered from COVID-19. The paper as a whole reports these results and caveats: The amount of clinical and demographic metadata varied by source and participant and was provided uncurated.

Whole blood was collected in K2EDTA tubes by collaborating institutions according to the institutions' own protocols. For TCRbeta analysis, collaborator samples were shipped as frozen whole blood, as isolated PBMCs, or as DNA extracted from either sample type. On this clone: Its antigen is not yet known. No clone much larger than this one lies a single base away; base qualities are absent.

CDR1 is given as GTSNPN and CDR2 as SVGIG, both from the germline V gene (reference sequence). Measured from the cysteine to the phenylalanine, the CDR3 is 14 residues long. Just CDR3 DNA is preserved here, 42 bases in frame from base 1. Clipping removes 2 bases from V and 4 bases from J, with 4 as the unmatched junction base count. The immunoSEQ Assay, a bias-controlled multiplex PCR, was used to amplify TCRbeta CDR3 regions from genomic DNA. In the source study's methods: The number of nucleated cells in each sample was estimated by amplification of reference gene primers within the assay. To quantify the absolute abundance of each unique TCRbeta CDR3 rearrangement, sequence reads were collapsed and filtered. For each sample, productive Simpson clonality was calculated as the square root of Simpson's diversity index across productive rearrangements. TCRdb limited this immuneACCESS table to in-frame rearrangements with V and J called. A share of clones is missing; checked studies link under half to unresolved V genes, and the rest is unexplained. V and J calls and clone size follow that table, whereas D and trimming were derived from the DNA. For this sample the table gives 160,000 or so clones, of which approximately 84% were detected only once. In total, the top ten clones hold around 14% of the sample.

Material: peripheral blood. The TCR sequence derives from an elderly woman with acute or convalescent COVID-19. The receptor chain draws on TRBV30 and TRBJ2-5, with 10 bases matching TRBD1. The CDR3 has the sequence CAWSPGQGSETQYF. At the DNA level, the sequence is TGTGCCTGGAGTCCGGGACAGGGGTCAGAGACCCAGTACTTC.